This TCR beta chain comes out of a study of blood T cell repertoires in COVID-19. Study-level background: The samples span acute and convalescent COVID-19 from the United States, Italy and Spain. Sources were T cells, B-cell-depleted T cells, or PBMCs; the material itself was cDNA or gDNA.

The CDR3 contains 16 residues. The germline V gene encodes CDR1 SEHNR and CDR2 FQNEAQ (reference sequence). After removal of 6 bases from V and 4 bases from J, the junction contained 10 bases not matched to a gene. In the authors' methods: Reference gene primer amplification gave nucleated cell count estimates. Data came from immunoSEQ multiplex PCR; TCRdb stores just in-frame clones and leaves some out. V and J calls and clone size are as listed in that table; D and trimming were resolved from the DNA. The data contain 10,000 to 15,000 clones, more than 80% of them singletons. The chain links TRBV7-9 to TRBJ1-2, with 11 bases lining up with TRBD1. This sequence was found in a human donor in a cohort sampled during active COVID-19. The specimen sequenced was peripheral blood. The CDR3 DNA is TGTGCCAGCAGACCTACCGGGACAGGGGGTACCTATGGCTACACCTTC. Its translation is CASRPTGTGGTYGYTF.